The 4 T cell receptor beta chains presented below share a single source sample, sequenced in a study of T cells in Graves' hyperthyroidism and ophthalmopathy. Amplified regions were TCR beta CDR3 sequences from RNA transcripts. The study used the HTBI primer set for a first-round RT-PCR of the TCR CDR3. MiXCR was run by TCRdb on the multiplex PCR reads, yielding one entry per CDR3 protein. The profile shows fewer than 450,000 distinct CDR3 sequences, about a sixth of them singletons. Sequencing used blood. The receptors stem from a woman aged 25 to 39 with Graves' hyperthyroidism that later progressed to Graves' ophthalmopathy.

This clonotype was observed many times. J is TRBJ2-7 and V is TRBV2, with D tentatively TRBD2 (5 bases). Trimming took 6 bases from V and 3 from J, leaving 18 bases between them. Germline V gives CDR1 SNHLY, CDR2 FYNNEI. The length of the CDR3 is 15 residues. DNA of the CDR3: TGTGCCAGCAGGGCGGGCGTGACCCAAGGCTACGAGCAGTACTTC. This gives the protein CASRAGVTQGYEQYF.

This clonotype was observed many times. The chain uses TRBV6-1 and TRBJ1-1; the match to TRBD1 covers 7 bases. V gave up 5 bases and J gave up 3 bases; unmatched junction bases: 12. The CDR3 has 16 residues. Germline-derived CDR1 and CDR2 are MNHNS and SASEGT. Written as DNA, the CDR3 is TGTGCCAGCAGTTCCGAGAGACAGGGCGCGTACACTGAAGCTTTCTTT. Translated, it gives CASSSERQGAYTEAFF.

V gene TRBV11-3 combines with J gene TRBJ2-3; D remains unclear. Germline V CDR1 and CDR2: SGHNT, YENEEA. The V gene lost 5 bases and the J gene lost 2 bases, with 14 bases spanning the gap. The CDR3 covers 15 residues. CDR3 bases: TGTGCCAGCAGCCCCTTTAGGTATAACACAGATACGCAGTATTTT. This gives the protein CASSPFRYNTDTQYF.

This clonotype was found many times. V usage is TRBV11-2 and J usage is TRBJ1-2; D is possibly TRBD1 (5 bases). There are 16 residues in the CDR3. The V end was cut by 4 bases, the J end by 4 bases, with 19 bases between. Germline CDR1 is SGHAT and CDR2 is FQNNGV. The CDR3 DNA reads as TGTGCCAGCAGCTCCCCCGGGGGGGACTCGACCTATGGCTACACCTTC. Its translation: CASSSPGGDSTYGYTF.